The sample holds a few counts of the clone carrying this T cell receptor beta chain. The record originates from a study of OX40 agonist ivuxolimab in advanced cancers. CDR1 and CDR2 from the germline V gene are SNHLY and FYNNEI. V trimming: 6 bases; J trimming: 5 bases; junction bases outside the gene matches: 5. CDR3 size: 14 residues. Profiling relied on immunoSEQ multiplex PCR, and the TCRdb table lists in-frame clones only, not all of them. The sample holds fewer than 90,000 clones, roughly nine tenths seen once. V is TRBV2 and J is TRBJ2-1, with 9 bases that match TRBD2. The source of this sequence is an adult with an advanced solid tumor such as melanoma, head and neck, liver or kidney cancer. Specimen: CD4+ or CD8+ T cells sorted from blood, collected in a trial of the OX40 agonist ivuxolimab. The CDR3 nucleotides read TGTGCCAGCAGGCCCCCTAGCGGGAACAATGAGCAGTTCTTC. Translation gives CASRPPSGNNEQFF.